Following are 17 T cell receptor beta chains from one sample sequenced in a study of control samples from healthy donors and cancer patients. Repertoires were generated with immunoSEQ multiplex PCR, while TCRdb's copy carries only in-frame clones and drops some. The repertoire holds around 140,000 clones, with approximately 94% as singletons. The sequenced sample consisted of blood. All receptors derive from a man aged 35 to 55 in good health.

V usage is TRBV24-1 and J usage is TRBJ2-1; a possible D gene is TRBD1 (5 bases). V dropped 0 bases and J dropped 8 bases, with 7 bases sitting between them. The germline V gene encodes CDR1 KGHDR and CDR2 SFDVKD. CDR3 length equals 13 residues. For the CDR3, the DNA is TGTGCCACCAGTGATTTGCAGGGCGATGAGCAGTTCTTC. This translates into CATSDLQGDEQFF.

The CDR3 here is CASSQDPSSYNSPLHF. DNA for the CDR3: TGCGCCAGCAGCCAAGATCCCAGCTCCTATAATTCACCCCTCCACTTT. The chain uses TRBV4-1 and TRBJ1-6; unclear D gene. V lost 0 bases and J lost 0, with 6 bases in between. The CDR3 totals 16 residues. Germline assignment: CDR1 MGHRA and CDR2 YSYEKL.

The chain links TRBV29-1 to TRBJ2-1, with TRBD2 matching 9 bases. The CDR3 extends over 12 amino acids. CDR1 is SQVTM and CDR2 is ANQGSEA in the germline V gene. V lost 6 bases, J lost 9 bases, and 6 bases stayed unmatched. The CDR3 coding sequence is TGCAGCGTGGGACTAGCCCGCGGTGAGCAGTTCTTC. This encodes CSVGLARGEQFF.

This clone was seen just once. V usage is TRBV19 and J usage is TRBJ2-4; 8 bases agree with TRBD2. The J segment lost 5 bases and the V segment lost 9 bases, leaving 12 bases of the junction unmatched. The V gene's germline CDR1 is LNHDA and CDR2 SQIVND (reference sequence). The CDR3 runs to 15 residues. DNA of the CDR3: TGTGCCAGCCAAAGAACCGGGACTAGTGAAAACATTCAGTACTTC. It translates to CASQRTGTSENIQYF.

V usage is TRBV5-8 and J usage is TRBJ2-2; the match to TRBD2 covers 8 bases. The V segment lost 4 bases and the J segment 6 bases; nucleotides outside the gene matches: 5. The CDR3 spans 14 residues. Germline lookup yields CDR1 SGHTS and CDR2 YDEGEE. CDR3: CASSITSGPGELFF. CDR3 DNA sequence: TGTGCCAGCAGCATAACTAGCGGCCCCGGGGAGCTGTTTTTT.

The chain is built from TRBV24-1 and TRBJ2-2; D not resolved. Trimming shortened V by 9 bases and J by 2 bases, and 9 bases separated the two germline ends. CDR3 length: 13 residues. The germline V gene encodes CDR1 KGHDR and CDR2 SFDVKD. The CDR3 region is CATSVQNTGELFF. CDR3 sequence (DNA): TGTGCCACCTCCGTTCAAAACACCGGGGAGCTGTTTTTT.

The V gene is TRBV3-1 (or the pseudogene TRBV3-2), the J gene TRBJ1-4, with D hard to call. Germline V gene data show CDR1 as LGHDT and CDR2 as YNNKEL (reference sequence). The CDR3 has 12 amino acids. The V end lost 1 base, the J end lost 7 bases, and 4 bases lay between the germline ends. The CDR3 DNA sequence: TGTGCCAGCAGCCAAGGAGGTGAAAAACTGTTTTTT. It specifies CASSQGGEKLFF.

The table lists this clone with a count of one. The J gene is TRBJ1-2, the V gene TRBV10-2; 8 bases line up with TRBD1. The CDR3 sequence is 15 residues long. V gave up 6 bases and J gave up 6 bases; unmatched junction bases: 12. Per germline, CDR1 WSHSY and CDR2 SAAADI. The CDR3 bases are TGCGCCAGCAGATCAGGGGGCGAGAAGGGAGATGGCTACACCTTC. Amino acid sequence: CASRSGGEKGDGYTF.

The chain carries TRBV29-1 and TRBJ1-1, with 7 bases matching TRBD1. Germline values: CDR1 SQVTM, CDR2 ANQGSEA. The ends lost 3 bases at V and 7 bases at J; junction bases unmatched: 11. The length of the CDR3 is 14 residues. The CDR3 DNA sequence: TGCAGCGTTGATACTGACAGGGCCGAATATGAAGCTTTCTTT. It specifies CSVDTDRAEYEAFF.

CDR3 nucleotides: TGTGCCAGCGGACAGGACAGGGGACGACAGCCCCAGCATTTT. Its translation is CASGQDRGRQPQHF. The V call is TRBV28, the J call TRBJ1-5, with TRBD1 matching 9 bases. Germline CDR1 and CDR2: MDHEN and SYDVKM. J lost 7 bases, V lost 8 bases, and 9 bases had no gene match. CDR3 length: 14 amino acids.

This clone is a singleton in its sample. V is TRBV6-1 and J is TRBJ1-6, with TRBD1 matching over 7 bases. CDR3 size: 14 residues. CDR1 and CDR2 (germline): MNHNS, SASEGT. V lost 2 bases to trimming and J lost 9 bases; unmatched junction nucleotides: 4. CDR3: CASSEQGEISPLHF. The CDR3 DNA sequence: TGTGCCAGCAGTGAACAGGGGGAGATTTCACCCCTCCACTTT.

V and J are TRBV6-5 and TRBJ1-4, with D maybe TRBD1 (5 bases). Germline V CDR1 and CDR2: MNHEY, SVGAGI. The CDR3 is made up of 14 amino acids. With 8 bases removed from V and 8 bases from J, the gap between germline ends came to 18 bases. The DNA of the CDR3 is TGTGCCAGCCTATGGGGCGGGGCGGGGGAAAAACTGTTTTTT. This sequence encodes CASLWGGAGEKLFF.

V is TRBV9 and J is TRBJ2-3; TRBD2 matches 10 bases. CDR1 and CDR2 from the germline V gene are SGDLS and YYNGEE. The CDR3 spans 16 residues. V shed 0 bases, J shed 6 bases, and the junction held 7 bases outside the gene matches. CDR3 sequence reads: CASSVGLAGVGDTQYF. The CDR3 DNA follows: TGTGCCAGCAGCGTAGGGCTAGCGGGAGTAGGGGATACGCAGTATTTT.

The chain recombines TRBV6-2 or TRBV6-3 with TRBJ2-5; TRBD2 matches at 10 bases. The CDR3 loop spans 16 amino acids. Germline-derived CDR1 and CDR2 are MNHEY and SVGEGT. V lost 0 bases to trimming and J lost 2 bases; unmatched junction nucleotides: 3. The DNA for the CDR3 is TGTGCCAGCAGTTACTCGATAGCGGGGGGACAAGAGACCCAGTACTTC. This sequence encodes CASSYSIAGGQETQYF.

The V gene is TRBV7-9, the J gene TRBJ2-6; no reliable D call. The V gene lost 7 bases and the J gene lost 3 bases, with 7 bases spanning the gap. Looked up from germline, CDR1 is SEHNR and CDR2 is FQNEAQ (reference sequence). The CDR3 is made up of 13 amino acids. CDR3 nucleotide sequence: TGTGCCAGCAAAGGGTATGGGGCCAACGTCCTGACTTTC. Translation: CASKGYGANVLTF.

The gene calls are TRBV2 and TRBJ1-5; D unresolved. The CDR3 length is 15 residues. Trimming cost V 1 base and J 6 bases, with 13 bases left between them. The germline gives CDR1 SNHLY, CDR2 FYNNEI. DNA for the CDR3: TGTGCCAGCAGTGAAGAAGTAGGGTCGAGTCAGCCCCAGCATTTT. As protein: CASSEEVGSSQPQHF.

The rearrangement uses TRBV11-2 and TRBJ2-7; D may match TRBD1 or TRBD2 (5 bases each). The CDR3 runs 17 residues. Germline CDR1 reads SGHAT; CDR2 reads FQNNGV. The V gene lost 1 base and the J gene lost 1 base, with 17 bases spanning the gap. The CDR3 DNA is TGTGCCAGCAGCTTAGGGTTGAGGGACCTCCGTTCCTACGAGCAGTACTTC. Its protein is CASSLGLRDLRSYEQYF. Filled out from reference TRBV11-2 and TRBJ2-7, the complete variable domain reads EAGVAQSPRYKIIEKRQSVAFWCNPISGHATLYWYQQILGQGPKLLIQFQNNGVVDDSQLPKDRFSAERLKGVDSTLKIQPAKLEDSAVYLCASSLGLRDLRSYEQYFGPGTRLTVT.